The 10 T cell receptor beta chains in this list originate from one sample, sequenced in a study of shared clonotypes between healthy human individuals. Profiled with immunoSEQ multiplex PCR; TCRdb holds only in-frame clones, not every one. The data show about 1.5 million clones, with around 98% seen just once and about 0.4% held by the top ten. The source material was naive CD4+ T cells sorted from blood. Subset: CD45RA+ positively selected. These receptors were collected from a young man in good health.

This chain connects TRBV25-1 to TRBJ2-3; D unresolved. CDR1 MGHDK and CDR2 SYGVNS come from the germline V gene. Trimming stripped 2 bases from V and 4 bases from J, with 13 bases between. The CDR3 is made up of 15 amino acids. CDR3 sequence (DNA): TGTGCCAGCAGTGAAACCCCTCTTGATTCAGATACGCAGTATTTT. Amino acid sequence: CASSETPLDSDTQYF.

The chain is built from TRBV6-5 and TRBJ1-1; no clear D. Per the germline V gene, CDR1 is MNHEY and CDR2 is SVGAGI. The CDR3 is made up of 13 amino acids. V was shortened by 4 bases and J by 1 base, with 7 bases between the two germline ends. The DNA for the CDR3 is TGTGCCAGCAGTTTAACAGCGAACACTGAAGCTTTCTTT. It translates to CASSLTANTEAFF.

The chain employs TRBV5-8 and TRBJ1-1; 7 nucleotides align to TRBD1. Germline CDR1 reads SGHTS; CDR2 reads YDEGEE. This CDR3 contains 12 residues. With V trimmed by 5 bases and J by 8 bases, 6 bases remained unmatched. CDR3 loop: CASSRPGQEAFF. CDR3 DNA sequence: TGTGCCAGCAGTAGACCGGGACAGGAAGCTTTCTTT.

The chain recombines TRBV7-2 with TRBJ2-7, with 7 bases aligning to TRBD2. Unmatched junction bases numbered 8, after V lost 4 bases and J lost 2 bases. The CDR3 is 15 residues long. From germline, CDR1 is SGHTA and CDR2 FQGNSA. The CDR3 DNA reads as TGTGCCAGCAGCTCGGGCGGGAGCCCGACCTACGAGCAGTACTTC. It specifies CASSSGGSPTYEQYF.

The chain uses TRBV30 and TRBJ2-4; the D is unclear. The CDR3 loop spans 12 amino acids. Trimming pared 2 bases from V and 7 bases from J, leaving 9 bases between. Germline V lookup: CDR1 GTSNPN, CDR2 SVGIG (reference sequence). CDR3 amino acids: CAWSPQRNIQYF. CDR3 coding DNA: TGTGCCTGGAGTCCCCAGAGGAACATTCAGTACTTC.

The genes are TRBV27 and TRBJ1-4, with TRBD1 as a possible D gene (5 bases). The germline V gene has CDR1 MNHEY and CDR2 SMNVEV (reference sequence). This CDR3 is 13 amino acids long. Trimming shortened V by 8 bases and J by 3 bases, and 10 bases separated the two germline ends. The CDR3 reads CASRGRANEKLFF. The DNA of the CDR3 is TGTGCCAGCCGGGGGAGGGCTAATGAAAAACTGTTTTTT.

Comment on this clone: One end of the junction fails to match germline, which may point to a read error. The CDR3 sequence: CASGLRDRVYYEQYF. The CDR3 coding sequence is TGTGCCAGCGGCTTGAGAGACAGAGTTTACTACGAGCAGTACTTC. This chain uses TRBV13 with TRBJ2-7, with D tentatively TRBD1 (5 bases). Germline assignment: CDR1 PRHDT and CDR2 FYEKMQ (reference sequence). The CDR3 totals 15 residues.

This clone appeared once. The rearrangement uses TRBV9 and TRBJ2-3, with no clear D. Germline assignment: CDR1 SGDLS and CDR2 YYNGEE. CDR3 length: 16 residues. V was clipped by 0 bases and J by 2 bases, with 13 bases between them. CDR3 amino acids: CASSVVLRNYTDTQYF. CDR3 DNA: TGTGCCAGCAGCGTAGTGTTGCGAAATTACACAGATACGCAGTATTTT.

CDR3 protein: CASSPAGTSGNYNEQFF. CDR3 DNA: TGTGCCAGCTCACCAGCCGGGACTAGCGGAAACTACAATGAGCAGTTCTTC. The chain carries TRBV18 and TRBJ2-1; 11 bases match TRBD2. This CDR3 has 17 residues. Germline values: CDR1 KGHSH, CDR2 LQKENI. With 2 bases clipped from V and 3 bases from J, the junction kept 6 bases outside the gene matches.

The chain links TRBV7-7 to TRBJ2-5, with TRBD1 identical over 11 bases. With V trimmed by 5 bases and J by 3 bases, 2 bases remained unmatched. Germline values: CDR1 SSHAT, CDR2 FNYEAQ (reference sequence). The CDR3 length is 14 residues. The CDR3 DNA sequence: TGTGCCAGCAGCGGACAGGGGGCTGAAGAGACCCAGTACTTC. Its translation: CASSGQGAEETQYF.